The clone carrying this TCR beta chain came up many times. Its specificity is not known. This sample was taken from a study of Graves' ophthalmopathy and Graves' hyperthyroidism. Clinical symptoms, serum thyroxine, TRAb, thyroid ultrasound and orbital computed tomography were relied on for diagnosis. Overall study findings and caveats: In blood appeared most of the expanded thyroid clonotypes whose frequency exceeded 0.001.

The TCR beta CDR3 regions underwent amplification from RNA transcripts. Investigators did first-round RT-PCR with HTBI primers, then second-round multiplex PCR. TCRdb reprocessed the multiplex PCR reads via MiXCR and lists one record per CDR3 protein. The sample shows about 210,000 distinct CDR3 sequences, under 30% of them seen only once. The CDR3 length is 17 residues. Trimming took off 3 bases at V and 4 bases at J, with 22 bases between the two ends. CDR1 MNHEY and CDR2 SMNVEV come from the germline V gene (reference sequence). The V gene is TRBV27, the J gene TRBJ2-7; D may be TRBD1 or TRBD2 (5 bases each). The sequenced sample consisted of peripheral blood. This sequence was found in a man between 50 and 59 years old with Graves' ophthalmopathy. The CDR3 bases are TGTGCCAGCAGTTTGGAGGTGTGGGGGTTGCAAGCTTACGAGCAGTACTTC. Translating gives CASSLEVWGLQAYEQYF.